This is a list of T cell receptor beta chains from one sample in a study of T-cell reconstitution after alpha-beta-depleted transplantation in children. One entry per CDR3 protein, called by TCRdb with MiXCR from the PCR reads. The table includes roughly 89,000 distinct CDR3 sequences, 10% to 15% detected once. The sample here was PBMCs from the stem cell graft donor, taken from the stem cell graft. The source is a human donor who donated a stem cell graft to a child with inherited bone marrow failure. CDR3s include the opening cysteine and the closing phenylalanine or tryptophan. D genes are given only for firm matches. Clone size, where shown, is once, few, many, or a class for clones that have expanded.

TRBV5-6	TRBJ2-2	.	.	CASSYRDSYTGELFF	TGTGCCAGCAGCTACCGGGACTCCTACACCGGGGAGCTGTTTTTT
TRBV6-1	TRBJ1-4	.	.	CASSEAQGIGEKLFF	TGTGCCAGCAGTGAAGCGCAGGGAATTGGTGAAAAACTGTTTTTT
TRBV7-8	TRBJ1-4	TRBD1	many	CASSSLGPGTGDEKLFF	TGTGCCAGCAGCTCCCTCGGGCCCGGGACAGGGGATGAAAAACTGTTTTTT
TRBV6-4	TRBJ2-3	TRBD2	many	CASSDSTSGDTDTQYF	TGTGCCAGCAGTGACTCGACTAGCGGGGACACAGATACGCAGTATTTT
TRBV7-2	TRBJ2-3	.	few	CASSLGLDTQYF	TGTGCCAGCAGCTTAGGGTTAGATACGCAGTATTTT
TRBV28	TRBJ2-7	.	many	CAISFSPSEAYEQYF	TGTGCCATCAGTTTCTCGCCTAGCGAAGCCTACGAGCAGTACTTC
TRBV7-9	TRBJ2-2	TRBD1	few	CASSPGGSNTGELFF	TGTGCCAGCAGCCCAGGGGGCTCCAACACCGGGGAGCTGTTTTTT
TRBV4-1	TRBJ2-2	TRBD1	many	CASSQDLDRGPSGELFF	TGCGCCAGCAGCCAAGATCTAGACAGGGGGCCATCCGGGGAGCTGTTTTTT
TRBV20-1	TRBJ1-2	.	many	CSARDNGVYGYTF	TGCAGTGCTAGGGATAACGGGGTCTATGGCTACACCTTC
TRBV12-3/TRBV12-4	TRBJ1-6	.	many	CASSNRASPLHF	TGTGCCAGCAGCAACAGGGCTTCACCCCTCCACTTT
TRBV10-3	TRBJ1-4	TRBD1	many	CAISPTGGVEKLFF	TGTGCCATCAGTCCGACAGGGGGGGTGGAAAAACTGTTTTTT
TRBV12-3/TRBV12-4	TRBJ2-5	.	many	CASKPSGQSRETQYF	TGTGCCAGCAAACCTTCTGGGCAATCCCGAGAGACCCAGTACTTC
TRBV28	TRBJ2-5	.	many	CASSLGTTLGTQYF	TGTGCCAGCAGTTTGGGGACCACCCTGGGGACCCAGTACTTC
TRBV6-1	TRBJ2-2	TRBD2	many	CASSRLAGPGGTGELFF	TGTGCCAGCAGTCGACTAGCGGGCCCGGGAGGCACCGGGGAGCTGTTTTTT
TRBV5-6	TRBJ1-1	TRBD1	many	CASSLATGRNTEAFF	TGTGCCAGCAGCCTTGCGACAGGGAGGAACACTGAAGCTTTCTTT
TRBV5-1	TRBJ1-4	TRBD1	many	CASSLGTGNEKLFF	TGCGCCAGCAGCTTAGGGACAGGGAATGAAAAACTGTTTTTT
TRBV7-3	TRBJ1-1	.	many	CASSSDYNTEAFF	TGTGCCAGCAGTTCGGATTACAACACTGAAGCTTTCTTT
TRBV11-2	TRBJ2-5	.	many	CASSGWGERETQYF	TGTGCCAGCAGCGGGTGGGGGGAGCGAGAGACCCAGTACTTC
TRBV5-1	TRBJ2-3	.	many	CASSGFPGRKSTDTQYF	TGCGCCAGCAGCGGATTTCCGGGACGAAAAAGCACAGATACGCAGTATTTT
TRBV27	TRBJ1-4	.	many	CASSFSGAGEKLFF	TGTGCCAGCAGTTTCTCGGGGGCAGGTGAAAAACTGTTTTTT
TRBV5-1	TRBJ2-7	.	medium-sized	CASSLAGSEQYF	TGCGCCAGCAGCTTGGCCGGAAGCGAGCAGTACTTC
TRBV28	TRBJ1-5	TRBD1	many	CASSPGQAHQPQHF	TGTGCCAGCAGTCCCGGACAGGCCCATCAGCCCCAGCATTTT
TRBV24-1	TRBJ2-7	TRBD1	.	CATSDPDRGGREQYF	TGTGCCACCAGTGATCCGGACAGGGGAGGTCGCGAGCAGTACTTC
TRBV4-3	TRBJ2-2	TRBD1	many	CASSQVGNRGLAGELFF	TGCGCCAGCAGCCAAGTGGGAAACAGGGGGTTAGCCGGGGAGCTGTTTTTT
TRBV6-5	TRBJ2-4	.	.	CASSYGGATARLEKNIQYF	TGTGCCAGCAGTTACGGTGGGGCGACAGCGCGCTTAGAAAAAAACATTCAGTACTTC
TRBV5-1	TRBJ2-7	.	many	CASSFTSGLEQYF	TGCGCCAGCAGCTTTACCTCGGGGCTTGAGCAGTACTTC
TRBV2	TRBJ2-7	TRBD1	few	CASREGQGAEEQYF	TGTGCCAGCCGAGAGGGACAGGGGGCAGAGGAGCAGTACTTC
TRBV29-1	TRBJ2-1	TRBD2	many	CSVEGLAAYNEQFF	TGCAGCGTCGAGGGACTAGCGGCCTACAATGAGCAGTTCTTC
TRBV5-6	TRBJ1-2	.	.	CASSLGTGGYTF	TGTGCCAGCAGCTTGGGCACAGGAGGCTACACCTTC
TRBV28	TRBJ2-7	TRBD2	.	CASSPLEAGSSYEQYF	TGTGCCAGCAGCCCCCTCGAAGCGGGGAGCTCCTACGAGCAGTACTTC
TRBV7-2	TRBJ1-1	TRBD1	many	CASSFSRGSTEAFF	TGTGCCAGCAGCTTCTCCAGGGGGAGCACTGAAGCTTTCTTT
TRBV4-1	TRBJ2-1	.	many	CASTTGPYNGGNEQFF	TGCGCCAGCACCACGGGCCCCTATAACGGAGGCAATGAGCAGTTCTTC
TRBV27	TRBJ1-2	TRBD1	many	CASSTQHLGTGNYGYTF	TGTGCCAGCAGTACCCAACATCTCGGGACAGGGAACTATGGCTACACCTTC
TRBV20-1	TRBJ1-3	.	many	CSARSGNTIYF	TGCAGTGCTAGATCTGGAAACACCATATATTTT
TRBV3-1	TRBJ2-1	.	many	CASSQDERSIRDNEQFF	TGTGCCAGCAGCCAAGATGAGAGGTCGATTAGGGACAATGAGCAGTTCTTC
TRBV7-2	TRBJ2-3	.	many	CASSLGRETDTQYF	TGTGCCAGCAGCTTAGGGCGAGAAACAGATACGCAGTATTTT
TRBV19	TRBJ2-2	.	.	CASSPTSGFGELFF	TGTGCCAGTAGTCCAACCTCAGGTTTCGGGGAGCTGTTTTTT
TRBV18	TRBJ1-2	TRBD1	many	CASSPAGSGGVYGYTF	TGTGCCAGCTCACCGGCGGGGTCAGGGGGTGTCTATGGCTACACCTTC
TRBV5-1	TRBJ1-5	.	many	CASSLLGGSNQPQHF	TGCGCCAGCAGCTTGTTAGGGGGTAGCAATCAGCCCCAGCATTTT
TRBV3-1	TRBJ2-3	.	many	CASSQQSTDTQYF	TGTGCCAGCAGCCAACAGAGCACAGATACGCAGTATTTT
TRBV27	TRBJ2-1	TRBD2	.	CASSSGTSGPPEQFF	TGTGCCAGCAGCTCCGGGACTAGCGGTCCCCCTGAGCAGTTCTTC
TRBV7-8	TRBJ1-4	.	many	CASSLRGTSNEKLFF	TGTGCCAGCAGCTTAAGGGGGACTTCTAATGAAAAACTGTTTTTT
TRBV7-8	TRBJ1-6	.	many	CASTRERVNSPFHF	TGTGCCAGCACCCGGGAACGGGTGAATTCACCCTTCCACTTT
TRBV4-3	TRBJ2-3	.	many	CASSQDPTGGTDTQYF	TGCGCCAGCAGCCAAGATCCTACTGGGGGTACAGATACGCAGTATTTT
TRBV20-1	TRBJ1-5	.	many	CSAKAGSWWKPQHF	TGCAGTGCTAAGGCGGGGAGCTGGTGGAAGCCCCAGCATTTT
TRBV5-1	TRBJ2-1	.	many	CASSSDPTGNSYNEQFF	TGCGCCAGCAGCTCGGACCCGACAGGCAATTCCTACAATGAGCAGTTCTTC
TRBV19	TRBJ1-2	.	many	CASSGVFLGGGYTF	TGTGCCAGTAGTGGAGTTTTTTTGGGCGGTGGCTACACCTTC
TRBV4-3	TRBJ2-7	TRBD1	many	CASSQEETGMGSYEQYF	TGCGCCAGCAGCCAAGAAGAGACAGGGATGGGGTCCTACGAGCAGTACTTC
TRBV2	TRBJ1-1	.	many	CASSAGTEAFF	TGTGCCAGCAGTGCCGGGACTGAAGCTTTCTTT
TRBV9	TRBJ2-7	.	many	CASSVDGFSYEQYF	TGTGCCAGCAGCGTAGACGGGTTCTCCTACGAGCAGTACTTC
TRBV10-3	TRBJ2-5	.	.	CAISERPQETQYF	TGTGCCATCAGTGAACGACCACAAGAGACCCAGTACTTC
TRBV19	TRBJ1-5	.	.	CASSIGGQGNQPQHF	TGTGCCAGTAGTATAGGAGGGCAGGGCAATCAGCCCCAGCATTTT
TRBV7-2	TRBJ1-6	.	many	CASSFRTASYNSPLHF	TGTGCCAGCAGCTTTCGCACAGCTAGTTATAATTCACCCCTCCACTTT
TRBV4-3	TRBJ2-7	.	many	CASSQGPTTYEQYF	TGCGCCAGCAGCCAAGGCCCCACTACCTACGAGCAGTACTTC
TRBV7-8	TRBJ2-1	.	many	CASSLRGRNNEQFF	TGTGCCAGCAGCTTACGAGGCAGAAACAATGAGCAGTTCTTC
TRBV7-2	TRBJ2-5	TRBD1	many	CASSLDRGRETQYF	TGTGCCAGCAGCTTAGACAGGGGGCGTGAGACCCAGTACTTC
TRBV4-3	TRBJ2-5	.	.	CASSQDLYPGPQETQYF	TGCGCCAGCAGCCAAGATCTCTACCCAGGGCCCCAAGAGACCCAGTACTTC
TRBV20-1	TRBJ1-1	.	many	CSADQRPEAFF	TGCAGTGCTGATCAGAGGCCTGAAGCTTTCTTT
TRBV5-1	TRBJ2-7	TRBD1	many	CASSLGDRGPYAEQYF	TGCGCCAGCAGCTTGGGGGACAGGGGGCCCTACGCCGAGCAGTACTTC